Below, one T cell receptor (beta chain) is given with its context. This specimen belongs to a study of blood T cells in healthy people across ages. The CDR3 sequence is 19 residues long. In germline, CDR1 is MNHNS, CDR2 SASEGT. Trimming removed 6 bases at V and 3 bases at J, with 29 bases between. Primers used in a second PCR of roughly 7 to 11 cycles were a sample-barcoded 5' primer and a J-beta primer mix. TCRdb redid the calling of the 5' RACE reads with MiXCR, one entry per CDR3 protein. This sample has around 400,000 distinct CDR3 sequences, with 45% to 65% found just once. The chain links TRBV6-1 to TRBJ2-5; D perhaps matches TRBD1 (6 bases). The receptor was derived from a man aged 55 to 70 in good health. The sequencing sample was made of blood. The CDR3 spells CASRGERGDRTMGKETQYF. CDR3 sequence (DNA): TGTGCCAGCAGGGGGGAAAGAGGTGACAGGACCATGGGTAAAGAGACCCAGTACTTC.